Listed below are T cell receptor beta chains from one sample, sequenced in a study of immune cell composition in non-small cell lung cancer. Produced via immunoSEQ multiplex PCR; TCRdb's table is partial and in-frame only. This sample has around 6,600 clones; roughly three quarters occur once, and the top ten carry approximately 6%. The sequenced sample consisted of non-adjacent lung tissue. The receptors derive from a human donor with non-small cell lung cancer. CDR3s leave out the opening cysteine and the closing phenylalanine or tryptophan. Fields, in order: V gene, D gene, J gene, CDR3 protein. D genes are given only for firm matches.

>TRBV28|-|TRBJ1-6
ASSLTDGGVRPLH
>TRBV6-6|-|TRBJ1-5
ASSSPGVSSNQPQH
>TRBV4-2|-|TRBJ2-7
ASSQDAYEQY
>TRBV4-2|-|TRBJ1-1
ASSHTEGTEAF
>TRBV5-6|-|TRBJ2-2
ASSWGGLGTGELF
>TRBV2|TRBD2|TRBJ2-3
ASSGDSTDTQY
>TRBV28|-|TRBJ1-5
AGSLEGQGSGQPQH
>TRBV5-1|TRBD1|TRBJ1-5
ASSVTGSPGQPQH
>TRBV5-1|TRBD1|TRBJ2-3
ASSSLQGAGTDTQY
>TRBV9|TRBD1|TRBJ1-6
ASGQGESSPLH
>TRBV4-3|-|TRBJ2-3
ASSTGVQDTQY
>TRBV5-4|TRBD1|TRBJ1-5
ASSPGTGASNQPQH
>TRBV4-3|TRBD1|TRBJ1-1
ASSQVRGSTEAF
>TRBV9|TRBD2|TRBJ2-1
ASSAVPQGLGISEQF
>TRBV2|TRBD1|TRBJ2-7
ASSEVRTGEY
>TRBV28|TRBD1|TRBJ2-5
ASSTPAGTGQETQY
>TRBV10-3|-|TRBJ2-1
AISEVGVSGNEQF
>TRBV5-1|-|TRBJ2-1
ASSLGASVSYNEQF
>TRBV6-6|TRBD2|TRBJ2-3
ASRGLAVRATDTQY
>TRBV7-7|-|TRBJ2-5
ASSLGASARWAETQY
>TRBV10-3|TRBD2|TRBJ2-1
AIRSPASGRVNEQF
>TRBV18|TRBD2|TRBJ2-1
ASSRPTSEHNEQF
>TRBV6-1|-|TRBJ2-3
ASSERSRLSTDTQY
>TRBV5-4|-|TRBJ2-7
ASSLGAGYSYEQY
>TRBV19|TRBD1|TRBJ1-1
ASSIAGTGGTEAF
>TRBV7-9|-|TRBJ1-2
ASSPRGAGEALYGYT
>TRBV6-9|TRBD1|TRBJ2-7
ASSYPGQEIYSARN
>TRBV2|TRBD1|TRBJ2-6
ASNRQGVTGANVLT
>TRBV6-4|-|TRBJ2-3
ASSEVPGSTDTQY
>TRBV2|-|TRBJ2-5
ASRHRARQETQY
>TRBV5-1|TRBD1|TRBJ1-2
ASSMGQNSNYGYT
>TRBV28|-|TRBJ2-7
ASSLTYEQY
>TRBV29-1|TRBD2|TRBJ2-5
SVEPFGGGGFQETQY
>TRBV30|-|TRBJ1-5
AWSPGASHNQPQH
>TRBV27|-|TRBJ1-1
ASSLQGGRWTEAF
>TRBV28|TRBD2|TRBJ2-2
ASNLLGLAGAVSTGELF
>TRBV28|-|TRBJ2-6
ASSFQGLLANVLT
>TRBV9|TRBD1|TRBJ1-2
ASSLTGGEGYT
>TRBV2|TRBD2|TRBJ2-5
ASSEVGLAWETQY
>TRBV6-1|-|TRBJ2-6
ASSNQGMGANVLT
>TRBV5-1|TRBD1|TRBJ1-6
ASSSTGVNSPLH
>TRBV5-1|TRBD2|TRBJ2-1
ASSSGGLVNNEQF
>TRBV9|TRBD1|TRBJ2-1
ASSVAGGHNEQF
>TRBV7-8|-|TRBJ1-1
ASSSQSGAMNTEAF
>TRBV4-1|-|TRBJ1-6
ASSHAPPQGNSYNSPLH
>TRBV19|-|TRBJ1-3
ASSPGPRADTIY
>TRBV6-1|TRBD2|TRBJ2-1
ASGRGRAGADEQF
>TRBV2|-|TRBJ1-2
ASSERGGYGYT
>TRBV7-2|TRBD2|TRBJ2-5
ASSPSGGLETQY
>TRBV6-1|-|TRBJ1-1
ASILSENTEAF
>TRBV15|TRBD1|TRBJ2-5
ATSRMTGLRKETQY
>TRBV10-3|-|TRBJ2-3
AISPGVDTQY
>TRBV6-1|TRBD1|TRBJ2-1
ASSEVDRGLLGQF